This T cell receptor beta chain was captured by sequencing in a study of cytomegalovirus exposure and HLA in healthy donors. Overall study context: The 90 to 150 validation repertoires used the same platform as the roughly 610 first-cohort repertoires, a later analysis reported. The study, taken as a whole, reports: The classifier, whose performance was assessed in both the original and validation cohorts, reportedly diagnosed cytomegalovirus status with high specificity and sensitivity.

Profiled with immunoSEQ multiplex PCR; TCRdb holds only in-frame clones, not every one. The sample lists roughly 120,000 clones, about nine tenths occurring once. This clone was counted a single time. Its matching antigen is unknown. The CDR3 length is 12 residues. The J segment lost 15 bases and the V segment lost 2 bases, leaving 3 bases of the junction unmatched. The germline CDR1 and CDR2 sequences are SGDLS and YYNGEE. The sample comprised PBMCs. This clonotype was sampled from a man aged 25-40 years in good health and CMV-seronegative. The chain is built from TRBV9 and TRBJ2-1, with TRBD2 matching over 12 bases. As DNA, the CDR3 is TGTGCCAGCAGCGTGGGACTAGCGGGCCCGTTCTTC. This translates into CASSVGLAGPFF.